This T cell receptor (beta chain) was retrieved from a study of cytomegalovirus exposure and HLA in healthy donors. Findings and limits, study-wide: The authors enumerated over 150 TCR beta chains as linked to cytomegalovirus. An analysis that was carried out later associated 15,000 to 20,000 TCR beta sequences with HLA alleles at 0.05 false discovery rate. In a later analysis, productive TCRs from donors in an Asian-associated ancestry cluster reportedly carried fewer N-insertions than the cohort mean. Of the V segments, some could not be distinguished, including TRBV6-2 and TRBV6-3, and were excluded.

CDR1 and CDR2 (germline): LGHNA, YSLEER. The ends lost 3 bases at V and 5 bases at J; junction bases unmatched: 0. The CDR3 has 13 residues. A remark on this clone: The antigen is not known.

PCR employed 60 Vbeta and 13 Jbeta primers. TCRdb's copy holds only in-frame clones and misses some; the assay was immunoSEQ multiplex PCR. The sample yields some 200,000 clones, 82% seen once. The V and J genes are TRBV4-3 and TRBJ1-2, with TRBD1 matching over 10 bases. Sequencing was done on a sample of PBMCs. The TCR was taken from a woman aged 45-60 years in good health and CMV-seropositive. The CDR3 is CASSQDRGYGYTF. The CDR3 DNA sequence: TGCGCCAGCAGCCAGGACAGGGGGTATGGCTACACCTTC.